Following are 15 T cell receptor beta chains from one sample sequenced in a study of HIV-infected patients and healthy controls. Whole blood was used without fractionation, so all unsorted peripheral T cells were included. About 550 ng RNA was reverse transcribed with alpha and beta constant-region primers. Using multiplexing indices, alpha and beta chain libraries were generated apart by chain-specific third strand synthesis. TCRdb re-analysed the 5' RACE reads in MiXCR, keeping a single row per CDR3 protein. In the table there are about 14,000 distinct CDR3 sequences, about 9.8% of which are singletons. Sequencing was carried out using blood. The source is an adult in good health.

This clonotype was counted between two and nine times. The CDR3 DNA follows: TGTGCCAGCAGACTCGCGGGGGGCGGTTACAATGAGCAGTTCTTC. As protein: CASRLAGGGYNEQFF. V usage is TRBV4-2 and J usage is TRBJ2-1; 8 bases align to TRBD2. The junction had 8 bases not matched to a gene; V was cut back by 6 bases and J by 4 bases. The germline V gene encodes CDR1 LGHNA and CDR2 YNFKEQ. The CDR3 loop spans 15 amino acids.

This clonotype appeared many times. J is TRBJ1-1 and V is TRBV24-1; D may be TRBD1 (6 bases). With 5 bases removed from V and 7 bases from J, the gap between germline ends came to 16 bases. The CDR3 consists of 14 residues. CDR1 and CDR2 (germline): KGHDR, SFDVKD. CDR3 bases: TGTGCCACCAGTGTATCGGGGGGCGCGGGTGAAGCTTTCTTT. Translating gives CATSVSGGAGEAFF.

As concerns this clonotype: Since the CDR3 does not end with the conserved phenylalanine or tryptophan, this likely comes from a read error. No DNA is shown, since the ends of the CDR3 on it are uncertain; the CDR3 is the one TCRdb lists. This rearrangement joins TRBV21-1 to TRBJ2-5; TRBD1, the D gene given by the table, was not confirmed from the DNA. TRBV21-1 is classified as a pseudogene. The CDR3 sequence runs 10 residues, both termini included. The CDR3 protein is CASSNTGQPL.

This clonotype was recorded many times. V is TRBV4-1 and J is TRBJ2-7; 14 nucleotides match TRBD2. The CDR3 is 18 amino acids. Per the germline V gene, CDR1 is MGHRA and CDR2 is YSYEKL. Trimming at V came to 4 bases and at J to 3 bases, leaving 11 bases not matched to a gene. The CDR3, as DNA: TGCGCCAGCAGCCGAGAGCCCCCCGGGACTAGCGGGAGCTACGAGCAGTACTTC. As protein: CASSREPPGTSGSYEQYF.

In its sample, this clonotype was seen many times. This chain uses TRBV6-6 with TRBJ1-1, with D possibly matching TRBD1 (5 bases). The germline V and J ends were trimmed by 4 bases and 4 bases, with 13 bases remaining between them. CDR1 and CDR2 (germline): MNHNY, SVGAGI (reference sequence). The CDR3 loop spans 14 amino acids. CDR3 residues: CASSFGQGGTEAFF. The CDR3 DNA follows: TGTGCCAGCAGTTTTGGGCAGGGCGGCACTGAAGCTTTCTTT.

This clonotype has a count of ten or more. The rearrangement uses TRBV20-1 and TRBJ1-1; D is possibly TRBD1 (5 bases). CDR1 and CDR2 from the germline V gene are DFQATT and SNEGSKA (reference sequence). The CDR3 has 14 amino acids. Trimming took 0 bases from V and 1 from J, leaving 9 bases between them. CDR3 residues: CSAREAGTNTEAFF. CDR3 sequence (DNA): TGCAGTGCTAGAGAGGCAGGGACGAACACTGAAGCTTTCTTT.

The rearrangement joins TRBV20-1 to TRBJ2-1; 9 bases are shared with TRBD2. The CDR3 is 13 residues long. V was pared by 8 bases and J by 8 bases, with 10 bases of the junction left unmatched. Germline CDR1 is DFQATT and CDR2 is SNEGSKA (reference sequence). The CDR3 DNA is TGCAGTACACTAGCGGGCCCCTTTCATGAGCAGTTCTTC. Residues: CSTLAGPFHEQFF.

J is TRBJ2-2 and V is TRBV9; TRBD2 matches 12 bases. J was trimmed by 7 bases and V by 3 bases; bases with no gene match: 7. CDR1 is SGDLS, CDR2 YYNGEE, per germline. This CDR3 has 16 residues. This CDR3 reads CASSDRLAGVVGELFF. CDR3 DNA sequence: TGTGCCAGCAGCGATAGACTAGCGGGAGTTGTCGGGGAGCTGTTTTTT.

This clonotype was seen at least ten times. The chain recombines TRBV7-3 with TRBJ2-7; maybe TRBD1 (5 bases). Germline V CDR1 and CDR2: SGHTA, FQGTGA. V lost 4 bases and J lost 5, with 12 bases in between. The CDR3 loop spans 13 amino acids. The CDR3 sequence: CASSSSGLHEQYF. CDR3 nucleotides: TGTGCCAGCAGCTCATCAGGGTTACACGAGCAGTACTTC.

This clonotype qualifies as medium-sized. This chain connects TRBV7-2 to TRBJ1-4; TRBD1 is a possible D gene (5 bases). The CDR3 runs 14 residues. Looked up from germline, CDR1 is SGHTA and CDR2 is FQGNSA. Trimming removed 3 bases from V and 4 bases from J, with 9 bases in between. DNA for the CDR3: TGTGCCAGCAGCTTGGGACCGAATAATGAAAAACTGTTTTTT. Translated: CASSLGPNNEKLFF.

By sample fraction, this clonotype is medium-sized (0.01 to 0.1%). The gene calls are TRBV28 and TRBJ2-3, with D possibly matching TRBD2 (6 bases). Germline assignment: CDR1 MDHEN and CDR2 SYDVKM. V lost 1 base to trimming and J lost 0 bases, with 8 bases between them. The CDR3 is made up of 15 amino acids. The CDR3 DNA is TGTGCCAGCAGTTTATCGCGGGACAGCACAGATACGCAGTATTTT. Its protein product is CASSLSRDSTDTQYF. The full variable domain, its missing parts supplied by reference TRBV28 and TRBJ2-3, is DVKVTQSSRYLVKRTGEKVFLECVQDMDHENMFWYRQDPGLGLRLIYFSYDVKMKEKGDIPEGYSVSREKKERFSLILESASTNQTSMYLCASSLSRDSTDTQYFGPGTRLTVL.

In its sample, this clonotype ranks as medium-sized. DNA for the CDR3: TGCAGCGTTGAAGGAGACAGGGGGCCCGGAGCTTTCTTT. Encoded protein: CSVEGDRGPGAFF. The rearrangement links TRBV29-1 to TRBJ1-1, with TRBD1 matching over 10 bases. Germline V lookup: CDR1 SQVTM, CDR2 ANQGSEA. There are 13 residues in the CDR3. V lost 1 base and J lost 10; bases outside the gene matches: 6.

This clonotype is labeled as medium-sized (0.01 to 0.1%). The chain recombines TRBV3-1 with TRBJ2-5; the match to TRBD1 covers 10 bases. The V gene's germline CDR1 is LGHDT and CDR2 YNNKEL (reference sequence). Trimming cost V 2 bases and J 0 bases; bases outside gene matches: 15. The CDR3 runs to 20 residues. The CDR3 reads CASSQNPGTGVPGDQETQYF. CDR3 nucleotide sequence: TGTGCCAGCAGCCAAAATCCCGGGACAGGGGTCCCGGGAGACCAAGAGACCCAGTACTTC.

Ten or more counts support this clonotype. The V and J genes are TRBV13 and TRBJ1-1; D is ambiguous. Trimming removed 2 bases from V and 1 base from J, with 11 bases in between. The germline V gene has CDR1 PRHDT and CDR2 FYEKMQ (reference sequence). There are 15 residues in the CDR3. For the CDR3, the DNA is TGTGCCAGCAGCTTATTCGCCTCAAGGAACACTGAAGCTTTCTTT. The encoded protein is CASSLFASRNTEAFF.

This clonotype is categorized as medium-sized. The chain has TRBV6-4 and TRBJ2-3, with 7 positions matching TRBD2. In germline, CDR1 is MRHNA, CDR2 SNTAGT. The CDR3 is made up of 13 amino acids. The junction had 1 base not matched to a gene; V was cut back by 4 bases and J by 3 bases. The CDR3 nucleotides are TGTGCCAGCAGTGTTAGCGGGACAGATACGCAGTATTTT. The encoded protein is CASSVSGTDTQYF.